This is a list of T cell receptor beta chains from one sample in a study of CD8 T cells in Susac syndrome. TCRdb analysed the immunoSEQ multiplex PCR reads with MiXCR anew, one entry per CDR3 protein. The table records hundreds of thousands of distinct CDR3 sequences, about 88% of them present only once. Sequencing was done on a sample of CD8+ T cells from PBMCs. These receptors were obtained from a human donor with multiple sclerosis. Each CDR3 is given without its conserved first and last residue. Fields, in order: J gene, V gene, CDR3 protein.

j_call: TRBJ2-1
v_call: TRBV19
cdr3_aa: ASSHPSESSYNEQF

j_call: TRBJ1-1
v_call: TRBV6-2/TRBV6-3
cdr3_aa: ASSASGPGTEAF

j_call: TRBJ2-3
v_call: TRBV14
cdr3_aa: ASSPTSGPGTDTQY

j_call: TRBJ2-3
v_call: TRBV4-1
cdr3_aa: ASSQGLGGRGDTQY

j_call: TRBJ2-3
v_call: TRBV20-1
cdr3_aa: SAPPHLLAASTDTQY

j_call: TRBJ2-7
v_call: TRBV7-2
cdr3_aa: ASSLGTSGLGSSYEQY

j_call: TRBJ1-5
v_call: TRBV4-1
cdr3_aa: ASSQDNGKYQPQH

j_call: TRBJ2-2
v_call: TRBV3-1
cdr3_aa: ASSQGVGFGELF

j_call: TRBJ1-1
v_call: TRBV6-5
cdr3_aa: ASSYWDRNTEAF

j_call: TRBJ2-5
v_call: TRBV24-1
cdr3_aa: ATSGPPERAPETQY

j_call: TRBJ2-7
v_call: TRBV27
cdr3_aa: ASSLSLRSGEQY

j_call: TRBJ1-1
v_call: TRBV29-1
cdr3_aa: SCMMTGLDTEAF

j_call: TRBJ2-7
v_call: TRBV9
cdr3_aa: ASSAGQGWYEQY

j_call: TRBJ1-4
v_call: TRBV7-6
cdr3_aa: ASSPEGVGTNEKLF

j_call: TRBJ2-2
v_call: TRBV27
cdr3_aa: ASSLGGRAGELF

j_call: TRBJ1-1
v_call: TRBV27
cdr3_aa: ASSLGGGVNTEAF

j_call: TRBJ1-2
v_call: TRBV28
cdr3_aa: ASRTQTLYGYT

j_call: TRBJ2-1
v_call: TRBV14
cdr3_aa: ASSQGRGRDNKWDEQF

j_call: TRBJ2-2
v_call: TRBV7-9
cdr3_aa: APALGLHTGELF

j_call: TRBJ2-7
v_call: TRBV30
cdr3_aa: AWRPRGSGTSYEQY

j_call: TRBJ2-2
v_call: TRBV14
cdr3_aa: ASSQDHGRVTGELF

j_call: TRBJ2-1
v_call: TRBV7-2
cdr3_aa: ASSLVSSGSRAYNEQF

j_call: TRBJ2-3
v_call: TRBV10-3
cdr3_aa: AISGDRSSTDTQY

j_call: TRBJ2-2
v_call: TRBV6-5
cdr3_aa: ASSYDIDYTGELF

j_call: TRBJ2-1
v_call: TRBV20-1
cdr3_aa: SAKPPLAEHNEQF

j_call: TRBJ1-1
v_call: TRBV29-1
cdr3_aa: SVGFQGTEAF

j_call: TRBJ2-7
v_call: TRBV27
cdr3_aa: ASQIQGSGGEQY

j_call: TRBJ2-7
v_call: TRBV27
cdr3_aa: ASSPRQGRYYEQY

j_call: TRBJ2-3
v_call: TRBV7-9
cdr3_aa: ASTPGSEADTQY

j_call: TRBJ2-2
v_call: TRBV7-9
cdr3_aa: ASSSRTGRAGELF

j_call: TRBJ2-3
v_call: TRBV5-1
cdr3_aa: ASSGLAASTDTQY

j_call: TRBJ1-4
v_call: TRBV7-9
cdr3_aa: ASRYKGRTNEKLF

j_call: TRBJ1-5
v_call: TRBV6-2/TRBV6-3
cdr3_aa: ASKRGLSNQPQH

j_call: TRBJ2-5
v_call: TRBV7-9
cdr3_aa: ASSAGRRGQY

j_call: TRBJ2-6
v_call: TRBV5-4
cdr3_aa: ATTDWGANVLT

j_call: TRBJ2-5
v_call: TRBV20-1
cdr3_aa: SERRGLAREETQY

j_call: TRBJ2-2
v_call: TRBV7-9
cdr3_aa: ASTPYKMNTGELF

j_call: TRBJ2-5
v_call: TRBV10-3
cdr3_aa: AISELTSGLAGEEGRKTQY

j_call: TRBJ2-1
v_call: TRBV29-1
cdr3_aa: SELAGGPGNEQF

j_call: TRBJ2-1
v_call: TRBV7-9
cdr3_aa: ASSLVVERRSYNEQF

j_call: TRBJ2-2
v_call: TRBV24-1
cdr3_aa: ATSDFGTTGELF

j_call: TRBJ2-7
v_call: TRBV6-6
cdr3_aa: ASSYPGGSYEQY

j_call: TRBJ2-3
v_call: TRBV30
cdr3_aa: AWTSGKADTQY

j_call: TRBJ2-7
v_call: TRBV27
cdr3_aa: ASSIHSKGGYKQY

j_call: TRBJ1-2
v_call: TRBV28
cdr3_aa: ASSFRRRTNYGYT

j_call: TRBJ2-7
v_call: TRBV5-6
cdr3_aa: ASTGTTLSYEQY

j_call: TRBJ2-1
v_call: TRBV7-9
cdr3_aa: ASATTTGSYNEQF

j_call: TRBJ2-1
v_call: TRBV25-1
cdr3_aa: ASGSMSEQF

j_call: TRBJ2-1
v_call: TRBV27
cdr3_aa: ASSLDGRTVYNEQF

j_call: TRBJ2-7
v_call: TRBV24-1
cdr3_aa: ATREGQY